The rows below give T cell receptor beta chains drawn from one sample of a study of CD8 T cells in Susac syndrome. TCRdb recomputed calls from the immunoSEQ multiplex PCR reads with MiXCR, one row per CDR3 protein. The repertoire holds roughly 130,000 distinct CDR3 sequences, with approximately 96% as singletons. Sequencing was performed on CD4+ T cells from PBMCs. The receptors were sampled from a human donor with Susac syndrome. The CDR3 runs from the conserved cysteine through the conserved F or W. The order of the fields is J gene, V gene, D gene, CDR3 protein, CDR3 DNA. D genes are given only for firm matches.

TRBJ2-1 | TRBV11-2 | . | CASSLGAEGEQFF | TGTGCCAGCAGCTTGGGGGCGGAGGGGGAGCAGTTCTTC
TRBJ2-3 | TRBV29-1 | TRBD1 | CSAYPTGGGTDTQYF | TGCAGCGCTTATCCGACAGGGGGGGGCACAGATACGCAGTATTTT
TRBJ2-5 | TRBV7-9 | TRBD2 | CASSLGLAGSGIGETQYF | TGTGCCAGCAGCTTAGGGCTAGCGGGATCCGGTATCGGAGAGACCCAGTACTTC
TRBJ1-5 | TRBV20-1 | . | CSARTGRLQHF | TGCAGTGCTAGAACAGGGAGGCTCCAGCATTTT
TRBJ2-7 | TRBV5-1 | . | CASSRDSNSYEQYF | TGCGCCAGCAGCCGCGACAGCAACTCCTACGAGCAGTACTTC
TRBJ2-1 | TRBV3-1 | TRBD1 | CASSPRQGGSNEQFF | TGTGCCAGCAGCCCTCGACAGGGGGGAAGCAATGAGCAGTTCTTC
TRBJ2-3 | TRBV15 | TRBD2 | CATSSLAGLAGGDTQYF | TGTGCCACCAGCAGCTTAGCGGGACTAGCGGGAGGAGATACGCAGTATTTT
TRBJ2-5 | TRBV6-5 | . | CASSYSSGETQYF | TGTGCCAGCAGTTACTCCTCTGGGGAGACCCAGTACTTC
TRBJ2-1 | TRBV9 | . | CASTPGGRSYNEQFF | TGTGCCAGCACCCCAGGGGGGAGATCCTACAATGAGCAGTTCTTC
TRBJ1-1 | TRBV28 | TRBD1 | CASTSDRGAFF | TGTGCCAGCACCAGCGACAGGGGAGCTTTCTTT
TRBJ1-2 | TRBV2 | . | CASQTESNYGYTF | TGTGCCAGCCAGACGGAAAGTAACTATGGCTACACCTTC
TRBJ2-5 | TRBV5-1 | . | CASRKRGAVEETQYF | TGCGCCAGCAGAAAAAGGGGGGCTGTCGAGGAGACCCAGTACTTC
TRBJ1-1 | TRBV20-1 | . | CSVLIGGGNTEAFF | TGCAGTGTCCTCATTGGGGGAGGGAACACTGAAGCTTTCTTT
TRBJ2-3 | TRBV11-1 | . | CASSLGTKAGDTQYF | TGTGCCAGCAGCTTAGGGACCAAAGCAGGAGATACGCAGTATTTT
TRBJ1-1 | TRBV29-1 | . | CSAGVDPTTEAFF | TGCAGCGCCGGGGTCGATCCTACCACTGAAGCTTTCTTT